Included here is one T cell receptor (beta chain) sequence, with context. The antigen remains unidentified. The TCR library protocol attached unique molecular identifiers to the individual cDNA molecules. TCRdb recomputed calls from the 5' RACE reads with MiXCR, one row per CDR3 protein. The table shows approximately 120,000 distinct CDR3 sequences, with 15% occurring only once. Germline assignment: CDR1 SQVTM and CDR2 ANQGSEA. Trimming took 7 bases from V and 5 from J, leaving 14 bases between them. The length of the CDR3 is 12 residues. These data originate in a study of early T cells in non-severe SARS-CoV-2 infection. Study in general: Sequencing used unsorted whole-blood bulk RNA, so chains lack pairing. Study findings and constraints: Lookups in VDJdb leaned toward anti-spike CD8 responses and missed private and CD4 specificities.

This receptor was identified in an adult who was a healthcare worker with PCR-confirmed SARS-CoV-2 infection or an uninfected control (not recorded which). The specimen sequenced was whole blood. The chain recombines TRBV29-1 with TRBJ2-5, with D possibly TRBD1 on 6 matching bases. As DNA, the CDR3 is TGCAGCGCCGGACCAGGGGCGGAGACCCAGTACTTC. Translating gives CSAGPGAETQYF.